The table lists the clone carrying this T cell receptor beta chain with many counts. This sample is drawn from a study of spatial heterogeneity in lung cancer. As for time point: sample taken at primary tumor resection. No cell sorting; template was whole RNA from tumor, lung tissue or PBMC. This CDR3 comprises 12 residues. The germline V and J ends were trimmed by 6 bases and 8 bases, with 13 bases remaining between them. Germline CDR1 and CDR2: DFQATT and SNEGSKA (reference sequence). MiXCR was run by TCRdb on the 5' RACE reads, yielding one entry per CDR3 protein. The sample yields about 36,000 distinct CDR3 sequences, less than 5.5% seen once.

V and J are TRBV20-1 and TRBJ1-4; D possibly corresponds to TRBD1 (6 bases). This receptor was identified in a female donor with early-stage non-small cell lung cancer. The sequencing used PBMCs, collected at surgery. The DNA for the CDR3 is TGCAGTGCGATACAGGGAGGAGAAAAACTGTTTTTT. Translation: CSAIQGGEKLFF.